These 20 T cell receptor beta chains share one sample of origin, sequenced in a study of cytomegalovirus exposure and HLA in healthy donors. Sequenced by immunoSEQ multiplex PCR; TCRdb stores in-frame clones only, minus some. Of tens of thousands of clones listed, just under 95% are singletons. Sequencing was carried out using PBMCs. The receptors here all came from a woman younger than 35 in good health and CMV-seropositive.

V is TRBV19 and J is TRBJ1-2, with 7 bases identical to TRBD1. Germline V gene lookup returns CDR1 LNHDA and CDR2 SQIVND (reference sequence). The trim removed 5 bases at V and 9 bases at J, leaving 15 bases unmatched. The CDR3 has 15 residues. The CDR3 sequence: CASSSAEGASSRYTF. Written as DNA, the CDR3 is TGTGCCAGTAGTTCCGCGGAGGGGGCATCGTCTCGCTACACCTTC.

This clone was seen a handful of times. This CDR3 is CASSWTSGSPNTGELFF. The DNA of the CDR3 is TGCGCCAGCAGCTGGACTAGCGGGAGCCCCAACACCGGGGAGCTGTTTTTT. V and J are TRBV5-1 and TRBJ2-2; TRBD2 matches at 13 bases. From germline, CDR1 is SGHRS and CDR2 YFSETQ. CDR3 length: 17 residues. V shed 3 bases, J shed 2 bases, and the junction held 4 bases outside the gene matches.

V gene TRBV11-2 combines with J gene TRBJ2-2; TRBD1 agrees at 7 bases. V trimming: 5 bases; J trimming: 1 base; junction bases outside the gene matches: 4. CDR3 length equals 15 residues. CDR1 is SGHAT and CDR2 is FQNNGV in the germline V gene. The CDR3, as DNA: TGTGCCAGCAGCCCGACAGGGCTGAACACCGGGGAGCTGTTTTTT. This translates into CASSPTGLNTGELFF.

V usage is TRBV5-1 and J usage is TRBJ2-1; the match to TRBD2 covers 7 bases. The V gene's germline CDR1 is SGHRS and CDR2 YFSETQ. The CDR3 spans 17 residues. V was clipped by 3 bases and J by 6 bases; unmatched bases: 15. The CDR3 here is CASSSFGGGVMGNEQFF. CDR3 coding DNA: TGCGCCAGCAGCTCGTTCGGTGGGGGGGTTATGGGCAATGAGCAGTTCTTC.

This chain links TRBV19 with TRBJ1-2; 12 nucleotides line up with TRBD1. The V gene's germline CDR1 is LNHDA and CDR2 SQIVND (reference sequence). Unmatched junction bases numbered 11, after V lost 8 bases and J lost 4 bases. The CDR3 contains 16 residues. The DNA for the CDR3 is TGTGCCAGTTCCCGGGACAGGGGGCCCGGTGGCTATGGCTACACCTTC. This encodes CASSRDRGPGGYGYTF.

The rearrangement joins TRBV6-1 to TRBJ2-7; TRBD2 is a possible D gene (6 bases). The germline V and J ends were trimmed by 10 bases and 3 bases, with 10 bases remaining between them. The CDR3 covers 11 residues. The V gene's germline CDR1 is MNHNS and CDR2 SASEGT. The CDR3 loop reads CAMGGGYEQYF. The DNA for the CDR3 is TGTGCCATGGGAGGTGGCTACGAGCAGTACTTC.

The chain employs TRBV5-1 and TRBJ2-2, with 9 nucleotides matching TRBD1. Trimming removed 3 bases from V and 7 bases from J; junction bases left unmatched: 7. This CDR3 region has 15 residues. CDR1 is SGHRS and CDR2 is YFSETQ in the germline V gene. CDR3: CASSWGDRDSGELFF. The CDR3 DNA sequence: TGCGCCAGCAGCTGGGGGGACAGGGACAGCGGGGAGCTGTTTTTT.

CDR3 bases: TGTGCCAGCAGTGAAGTCGGGATTGTCGGGGAGCTGTTTTTT. Translation: CASSEVGIVGELFF. V and J are TRBV6-1 and TRBJ2-2; D perhaps matches TRBD2 (5 bases). Germline CDR1 MNHNS, CDR2 SASEGT. V gave up 1 base and J gave up 7 bases, with 10 bases separating them. CDR3 length equals 14 residues.

The V gene is TRBV19, the J gene TRBJ2-3, with 7 nucleotides matching TRBD1. This CDR3 contains 14 residues. V lost 9 bases, J lost 0 bases, and 6 bases stayed unmatched. Per the germline V gene, CDR1 is LNHDA and CDR2 is SQIVND (reference sequence). CDR3 bases: TGTGCCAGCCAACAGGGGTCTAGCACAGATACGCAGTATTTT. It encodes CASQQGSSTDTQYF.

The V gene is TRBV7-9, the J gene TRBJ2-2; TRBD1 matches 8 bases. This CDR3 spans 19 amino acids. Germline V gene sequence: CDR1 SEHNR, CDR2 FQNEAQ (reference sequence). V was clipped by 1 base and J by 1 base; unmatched bases: 11. The CDR3 DNA is TGTGCCAGCAGCTTAGATTATGGGACAGGCCGGCAGAACACCGGGGAGCTGTTTTTT. Translated: CASSLDYGTGRQNTGELFF.

The V call is TRBV5-1, the J call TRBJ2-1, with D tentatively TRBD2 (5 bases). The germline V and J ends were trimmed by 4 bases and 4 bases, with 18 bases remaining between them. CDR1 SGHRS and CDR2 YFSETQ come from the germline V gene. CDR3 length equals 16 residues. CDR3 DNA: TGCGCCAGCAGCCCCGGACCCTTTCGGACTTACAATGAGCAGTTCTTC. This codes for CASSPGPFRTYNEQFF.

V and J are TRBV5-1 and TRBJ2-1; a possible D gene is TRBD2 (6 bases). V was trimmed by 2 bases and J by 5 bases, leaving 11 bases between them. This CDR3 spans 14 amino acids. Germline-derived CDR1 and CDR2 are SGHRS and YFSETQ. The CDR3 nucleotides are TGCGCCAGCAGCTTACGGGGCGGGAACAATGAGCAGTTCTTC. This sequence encodes CASSLRGGNNEQFF.

The J gene is TRBJ1-4, the V gene TRBV9; 8 bases map to TRBD1. After removal of 3 bases from V and 3 bases from J, the junction contained 7 bases not matched to a gene. The CDR3 has 16 residues. Per germline, CDR1 SGDLS and CDR2 YYNGEE. CDR3 protein: CASSATQGASNEKLFF. In nucleotides, the CDR3 is TGTGCCAGCAGCGCAACCCAGGGGGCGTCTAATGAAAAACTGTTTTTT.

The gene calls are TRBV6-5 and TRBJ2-3; TRBD2 matches at 8 bases. The CDR3 extends over 15 amino acids. J was trimmed by 6 bases and V by 3 bases; bases with no gene match: 8. From germline, CDR1 is MNHEY and CDR2 SVGAGI. CDR3 in amino acids: CASSYLAGGGDTQYF. CDR3 sequence (DNA): TGTGCCAGCAGTTATTTGGCGGGGGGCGGTGATACGCAGTATTTT.

This rearrangement joins TRBV6-1 to TRBJ2-7; the D is unclear. Looked up from germline, CDR1 is MNHNS and CDR2 is SASEGT. The CDR3 loop spans 14 amino acids. Deletions cut 2 bases from V and 2 bases from J, with 10 bases between. DNA of the CDR3: TGTGCCAGCAGTGAAATGACACCCACCTACGAGCAGTACTTC. Translated, it gives CASSEMTPTYEQYF.

This chain connects TRBV4-1 to TRBJ2-1; 10 bases are a match to TRBD2. The CDR3 covers 18 residues. Germline assignment: CDR1 MGHRA and CDR2 YSYEKL. V lost 1 base, J lost 5 bases, and 11 bases stayed unmatched. CDR3 sequence: CASSQVGLAGAMNNEQFF. The CDR3 DNA is TGCGCCAGCAGCCAAGTCGGGCTAGCGGGGGCCATGAACAATGAGCAGTTCTTC.

The rearrangement joins TRBV15 to TRBJ1-5, with 7 bases lining up with TRBD1. Germline assignment: CDR1 LNHNV and CDR2 YYDKDF (reference sequence). This CDR3 has 19 amino acids. Losses at the gene ends were 2 bases for V and 3 bases for J; bases not matched to a gene: 16. DNA for the CDR3: TGTGCCACCAGCAGAAACCATAATGACAGGGATGGCGCCAATCAGCCCCAGCATTTT. Translation gives CATSRNHNDRDGANQPQHF.

V is TRBV11-2 and J is TRBJ2-5, with 12 bases aligning to TRBD2. V lost 0 bases to trimming and J lost 4 bases; unmatched junction nucleotides: 6. The CDR3 consists of 17 residues. The germline CDR1 and CDR2 sequences are SGHAT and FQNNGV. The CDR3 DNA is TGTGCCAGCAGCTTAGATATGAGGACTAGCGGGATAGAGACCCAGTACTTC. The encoded protein is CASSLDMRTSGIETQYF.

This rearrangement joins TRBV5-4 to TRBJ1-4; 11 bases agree with TRBD1. CDR1 and CDR2 from the germline V gene are SGHNT and YYREEE (reference sequence). V shed 4 bases and J 7 bases; nucleotides not matched to a gene: 3. The CDR3 spans 14 residues. DNA of the CDR3: TGTGCCAGCAGCGGGGGACAGGGGGTTGAAAAACTGTTTTTT. Protein sequence: CASSGGQGVEKLFF.

Here the CDR3 DNA reads TGTGCCAGTAGTACCCAGGGCAACTATGGCTACACCTTC. Translating gives CASSTQGNYGYTF. V usage is TRBV19 and J usage is TRBJ1-2; perhaps TRBD1 as D (5 bases). CDR3 length equals 13 residues. Germline assignment: CDR1 LNHDA and CDR2 SQIVND (reference sequence). Trimming removed 4 bases from V and 2 bases from J, with 8 bases in between. Based on the CDR3 plus reference TRBV19 and TRBJ1-2, the full variable domain is DGGITQSPKYLFRKEGQNVTLSCEQNLNHDAMYWYRQDPGQGLRLIYYSQIVNDFQKGDIAEGYSVSREKKESFPLTVTSAQKNPTAFYLCASSTQGNYGYTFGSGTRLTVV.